These 25 T cell receptor beta chains originate from one sample sequenced in a study of blood T cell repertoires in COVID-19. The repertoire was sequenced with immunoSEQ multiplex PCR; TCRdb's copy has only in-frame clones and lacks some. This repertoire shows about 190,000 clones, around 90% found once; its top ten account for 4% to 5%. The material sequenced was peripheral blood. Receptors originate from a human donor in a cohort sampled during active COVID-19.

This clone showed up just once. This sequence joins TRBV5-1 and TRBJ1-4; D is unclear. The V and J ends lost 4 bases and 0 bases respectively, with 10 bases between them. Germline CDR1 and CDR2: SGHRS and YFSETQ. This CDR3 has 15 amino acids. CDR3 sequence: CASSDGSATNEKLFF. CDR3 bases: TGCGCCAGCAGCGACGGGAGTGCAACTAATGAAAAACTGTTTTTT. Drawing the rest from reference TRBV5-1 and TRBJ1-4, the complete variable domain is KAGVTQTPRYLIKTRGQQVTLSCSPISGHRSVSWYQQTPGQGLQFLFEYFSETQRNKGNFPGRFSGRQFSNSRSEMNVSTLELGDSALYLCASSDGSATNEKLFFGSGTQLSVL.

For the CDR3, the DNA is TGCGCCAGCAGCCAAGATCTAGGGGGACAGGGAGGGGATACGCAGTATTTT. Translating gives CASSQDLGGQGGDTQYF. The chain is built from TRBV4-3 and TRBJ2-3; the match to TRBD1 covers 9 bases. After removal of 0 bases from V and 6 bases from J, the junction contained 10 bases not matched to a gene. Germline V gene lookup returns CDR1 LGHNA and CDR2 YSLEER. The CDR3 consists of 17 residues.

This clone showed up just once. The J gene is TRBJ1-2, the V gene TRBV27; the D is unclear. V was pared by 0 bases and J by 8 bases, with 13 bases between. Per the germline V gene, CDR1 is MNHEY and CDR2 is SMNVEV (reference sequence). The CDR3 has 14 amino acids. CDR3 region: CASSLSYGVEGYTF. In nucleotides, the CDR3 is TGTGCCAGCAGTTTATCATACGGGGTGGAGGGCTACACCTTC.

The chain's CDR3 is CASSFDRLNTEAFF. CDR3 in DNA: TGTGCCAGCAGCTTCGACAGACTGAACACTGAAGCTTTCTTT. V gene TRBV7-2 combines with J gene TRBJ1-1; D is possibly TRBD1 (5 bases). The CDR3 has 14 amino acids. The germline CDR1 and CDR2 sequences are SGHTA and FQGNSA. Trimming removed 3 bases from V and 0 bases from J, with 8 bases in between.

This sequence joins TRBV7-2 and TRBJ2-7; D may be TRBD2 (5 bases). From germline, CDR1 is SGHTA and CDR2 FQGNSA. V gave up 3 bases and J gave up 4 bases, with 10 bases separating them. The CDR3 spans 13 residues. The CDR3 bases are TGTGCCAGCAGCTTTGGGAGTGGATACGAGCAGTACTTC. It specifies CASSFGSGYEQYF.

The chain has TRBV6-2 or TRBV6-3 and TRBJ2-7, with TRBD1 matching 10 bases. The V gene end was trimmed by 5 bases and the J gene end by 5 bases; junction bases not matched to a gene: 6. The CDR3 sequence is 14 residues long. The V gene's germline CDR1 is MNHEY and CDR2 SVGEGT. The CDR3: CASSIRQGANEQYF. The CDR3 DNA reads TGTGCCAGCAGTATAAGACAGGGGGCGAACGAGCAGTACTTC.

The chain is built from TRBV28 and TRBJ2-1; 11 nucleotides agree with TRBD2. Germline loops: CDR1 MDHEN, CDR2 SYDVKM. The length of the CDR3 is 17 residues. The trim removed 4 bases at V and 7 bases at J, leaving 12 bases unmatched. Written as DNA, the CDR3 is TGTGCCAGCAGTTCCCCCCGGGCTAGCGGGAGGATGAATGAGCAGTTCTTC. The encoded protein is CASSSPRASGRMNEQFF.

The chain combines TRBV5-1 with TRBJ1-1; D is possibly TRBD1 (5 bases). Germline values: CDR1 SGHRS, CDR2 YFSETQ. V lost 4 bases, J lost 3 bases, and 16 bases lay in between. The CDR3 spans 15 residues. CDR3 in DNA: TGCGCCAGCAGCAGGGGCGGGGCAGGCGACACTGAAGCTTTCTTT. It codes for CASSRGGAGDTEAFF.

The chain carries TRBV3-1 (or the pseudogene TRBV3-2) and TRBJ2-5; a possible D gene is TRBD1 (6 bases). The germline gives CDR1 LGHDT, CDR2 YNNKEL (reference sequence). CDR3 length: 15 residues. With 3 bases removed from V and 5 bases from J, the gap between germline ends came to 16 bases. The CDR3 region has the DNA TGTGCCAGCAGCCAGAACACCCAGGGGAGCGAGACCCAGTACTTC. Protein: CASSQNTQGSETQYF.

V gene TRBV27 combines with J gene TRBJ2-1, with a tentative D call TRBD1 (5 bases). This CDR3 is built from 16 residues. Per germline, CDR1 MNHEY and CDR2 SMNVEV (reference sequence). V gave up 7 bases and J gave up 4 bases, with 20 bases separating them. The CDR3 loop reads CASKILSRQPYNEQFF. In DNA, the CDR3 is TGTGCCAGCAAAATATTGTCTCGACAGCCTTACAATGAGCAGTTCTTC.

The chain is built from TRBV3-1 (or the pseudogene TRBV3-2) and TRBJ2-2; possibly TRBD1 for D (6 bases). V was trimmed by 7 bases and J by 5 bases, leaving 14 bases between them. The germline V gene encodes CDR1 LGHDT and CDR2 YNNKEL (reference sequence). The CDR3 runs to 14 residues. CDR3 nucleotides: TGTGCCAGCAACCTGGGGACACCGACCGGGGAGCTGTTTTTT. Its translation is CASNLGTPTGELFF.

This clone has just a few counts. CDR3 in amino acids: CASSFGPQIGNQPQHF. CDR3 nucleotide sequence: TGTGCCAGCAGCTTTGGCCCCCAGATTGGCAATCAGCCCCAGCATTTT. V and J are TRBV5-6 and TRBJ1-5, with D uncertain. This CDR3 spans 16 amino acids. Germline CDR1 and CDR2: SGHDT and YYEEEE. The ends were cut back, 2 bases at V and 2 bases at J, with 14 bases in the middle.

V usage is TRBV6-6 and J usage is TRBJ2-4, with TRBD2 matching 11 bases. V was clipped by 5 bases and J by 0 bases; unmatched bases: 9. The germline CDR1 and CDR2 sequences are MNHNY and SVGAGI (reference sequence). The CDR3 sequence is 18 residues long. CDR3 sequence: CASSPGTSGVLAKNIQYF. In nucleotides, the CDR3 is TGTGCCAGCAGTCCCGGGACTAGCGGAGTACTAGCCAAAAACATTCAGTACTTC.

This clone occurred once. The DNA for the CDR3 is TGTGCCAGCAGCCCCCTACAGGGAACGGCTAATGAAAAACTGTTTTTT. Translating it yields CASSPLQGTANEKLFF. This chain uses TRBV5-6 with TRBJ1-4; a weak D match, TRBD1 (6 bases). From germline, CDR1 is SGHDT and CDR2 YYEEEE. The CDR3 extends over 16 amino acids. The V end was cut by 4 bases, the J end by 3 bases, with 16 bases between.

The J gene is TRBJ2-3, the V gene TRBV27; tentative D call: TRBD2 (6 bases). V lost 3 bases and J 0 bases, leaving 13 bases between the germline ends. Germline V gene sequence: CDR1 MNHEY, CDR2 SMNVEV (reference sequence). CDR3 size: 16 residues. Here the CDR3 reads CASSLGAGTSTDTQYF. The DNA for the CDR3 is TGTGCCAGCAGTTTGGGAGCAGGGACTAGCACAGATACGCAGTATTTT.

This chain connects TRBV5-5 to TRBJ1-2; D is possibly TRBD1 (5 bases). The CDR3 contains 16 residues. Deletions cut 0 bases from V and 8 bases from J, with 20 bases between. Germline-derived CDR1 and CDR2 are SGHKS and YYEKEE (reference sequence). For the CDR3, the DNA is TGTGCCAGCAGCTTGGACGGGGCGGGAGGGGCGCGCGGCTACACCTTC. The encoded protein is CASSLDGAGGARGYTF.

The chain is built from TRBV5-5 and TRBJ2-7; 9 nucleotides agree with TRBD1. With 3 bases clipped from V and 2 bases from J, the junction kept 3 bases outside the gene matches. CDR3 size: 14 residues. CDR1 is SGHKS, CDR2 YYEKEE, per germline (reference sequence). CDR3 loop: CASSWGQGTYEQYF. For the CDR3, the DNA is TGTGCCAGCAGCTGGGGACAGGGCACCTACGAGCAGTACTTC. The full variable domain, completed using reference TRBV5-5 and TRBJ2-7, is DAGVTQSPTHLIKTRGQQVTLRCSPISGHKSVSWYQQVLGQGPQFIFQYYEKEERGRGNFPDRFSARQFPNYSSELNVNALLLGDSALYLCASSWGQGTYEQYFGPGTRLTVT.

V and J are TRBV24-1 and TRBJ1-2, with D perhaps matching TRBD1 (5 bases). The V gene lost 8 bases and the J gene lost 4 bases, with 10 bases spanning the gap. The CDR3 loop spans 12 amino acids. The germline gives CDR1 KGHDR, CDR2 SFDVKD. The CDR3 loop is CATMGQIYGYTF. The CDR3 coding sequence is TGTGCCACCATGGGGCAGATCTATGGCTACACCTTC.

In this sample, this clone turned up many times. The chain recombines TRBV24-1 with TRBJ2-3; 9 nucleotides align to TRBD2. With 4 bases clipped from V and 7 bases from J, the junction kept 11 bases outside the gene matches. CDR3 length: 16 amino acids. Looked up from germline, CDR1 is KGHDR and CDR2 is SFDVKD. As DNA, the CDR3 is TGTGCCACCAGTGACCCCACTAGCGGGCAAGGGAATACGCAGTATTTT. Protein sequence: CATSDPTSGQGNTQYF.

The V and J genes are TRBV10-3 and TRBJ2-7; D is unclear. Per germline, CDR1 ENHRY and CDR2 SYGVKD. Trimming shortened V by 4 bases and J by 0 bases, and 13 bases separated the two germline ends. The CDR3 totals 15 residues. The DNA of the CDR3 is TGTGCCATCAGTGTGCCGCGACACAGCTCCTACGAGCAGTACTTC. Residues: CAISVPRHSSYEQYF.

This clone has more than one count but fewer than ten. CDR3 DNA sequence: TGTGCCACCAGCCCGCTCTGGAGCTCGTCCTACAATGAGCAGTTCTTC. Translating gives CATSPLWSSSYNEQFF. The chain couples TRBV15 to TRBJ2-1; no clear D. Trimming left V 5 bases short and J 1 base short, with 15 bases between. The CDR3 is 16 amino acids. The germline gives CDR1 LNHNV, CDR2 YYDKDF (reference sequence).

The chain joins TRBV4-3 to TRBJ1-1; unclear D gene. V was clipped by 0 bases and J by 3 bases, with 5 bases between them. The CDR3 sequence is 13 residues long. Per the germline V gene, CDR1 is LGHNA and CDR2 is YSLEER. CDR3 bases: TGCGCCAGCAGCCAAGAGAGGGACACTGAAGCTTTCTTT. Its translation: CASSQERDTEAFF.

The chain combines TRBV15 with TRBJ1-2; D gene unclear. Trimming took off 6 bases at V and 6 bases at J, with 20 bases between the two ends. CDR1 and CDR2 from the germline V gene are LNHNV and YYDKDF (reference sequence). This CDR3 has 15 amino acids. The CDR3 region is CATSLGWTMRNGYTF. CDR3 nucleotides: TGTGCCACCAGTTTAGGGTGGACTATGCGAAATGGCTACACCTTC.

The rearrangement links TRBV13 to TRBJ2-7; 15 bases map to TRBD2. The J segment lost 0 bases and the V segment lost 5 bases, leaving 5 bases of the junction unmatched. This CDR3 region has 17 residues. CDR1 PRHDT and CDR2 FYEKMQ come from the germline V gene (reference sequence). The DNA for the CDR3 is TGTGCCAGCAGCCCGCGGGGACTAGCGGGAGGCTCCTACGAGCAGTACTTC. This codes for CASSPRGLAGGSYEQYF. The complete variable domain, with remaining parts taken from reference TRBV13 and TRBJ2-7, reads AAGVIQSPRHLIKEKRETATLKCYPIPRHDTVYWYQQGPGQDPQFLISFYEKMQSDKGSIPDRFSAQQFSDYHSELNMSSLELGDSALYFCASSPRGLAGGSYEQYFGPGTRLTVT.

The chain links TRBV29-1 to TRBJ1-3; tentatively, D is TRBD1 (5 bases). Germline values: CDR1 SQVTM, CDR2 ANQGSEA. The CDR3 is 13 amino acids. V was shortened by 7 bases and J by 1 base, with 11 bases between the two germline ends. Written as DNA, the CDR3 is TGCAGCGCCGGAGGGGATTCTGGAAACACCATATATTTT. This sequence encodes CSAGGDSGNTIYF.